The following is a T cell receptor (beta chain) sequence with its context. This CDR3 is built from 17 residues. Germline V gene data show CDR1 as SGHAT and CDR2 as FQDESV (reference sequence). V dropped 5 bases and J dropped 3; count of bases not matched to a gene: 12. This sample was taken from a study of siplizumab effects on memory and regulatory T cells. The data were produced by immunoSEQ multiplex PCR, yet TCRdb's version contains in-frame clones alone and is incomplete. Here the sample spans about 120,000 clones, roughly 94% being singletons. The chain links TRBV11-1 to TRBJ2-3, with TRBD2 identical over 9 bases. The sample taken for sequencing was non-Treg CD4+ T cells sorted from blood. This clonotype originated in a human donor in good health. The CDR3 region is CASSQLSRSGSTDTQYF. The CDR3 DNA follows: TGTGCCAGCAGCCAACTTTCGCGTAGCGGGAGTACAGATACGCAGTATTTT.